The clone carrying this TCR beta chain has ten or more counts. The sample's time point: longitudinal time-point 3. The unsorted libraries were made from 2 million PBMCs kept at -80 C. The germline CDR1 and CDR2 sequences are SGHRS and YFSETQ. V shed 5 bases and J shed 0 bases, with 11 bases lying between them. This CDR3 has 14 residues. This record comes from a study of neurological immune-mediated disorders. TCRdb reprocessed the 5' RACE reads via MiXCR and lists one record per CDR3 protein. The sample records 53,000 or so distinct CDR3 sequences, 7% to 10% being singletons. This clonotype originated in a woman aged 40 to 50 in good health. The rearrangement links TRBV5-1 to TRBJ1-1, with D hard to call. Sequencing was performed on PBMCs. The CDR3 coding sequence is TGCGCCAGCAGGCCCCGGTCCTTGAACACTGAAGCTTTCTTT. The encoded protein is CASRPRSLNTEAFF.